The rows below give T cell receptor beta chains drawn from one sample of a study of radiotherapy plus CTLA-4 blockade in lung cancer. The assay was immunoSEQ multiplex PCR, and TCRdb's table has in-frame clones only and misses some. The table has around 82,000 clones, approximately 80% seen once. The sample was peripheral blood, taken from a patient treated with radiotherapy plus ipilimumab. The receptors here all came from a human donor with non-small cell lung cancer who had stable disease on radiotherapy plus ipilimumab. Both conserved end residues are part of each CDR3. A D gene is named only where the DNA matches it firmly. Only part of the rows carry a size: once, few, many, or a class if the clone is expanded.

V gene	clone size	J gene	D gene	CDR3 DNA	CDR3 protein
TRBV27	.	TRBJ2-7	.	TGTGCCAGCAGTTTCCTGCCGACACCGGAGGGTCTGTACTTC	CASSFLPTPEGLYF
TRBV7-9	once	TRBJ2-5	.	TGTGCCAGCAGCTTAGGGGCTCGAGGGGAGACCCAGTACTTC	CASSLGARGETQYF
TRBV20-1	once	TRBJ2-4	.	TGCAGTTCGGACTGGCGGAACATTCAGTACTTC	CSSDWRNIQYF
TRBV27	.	TRBJ2-7	TRBD1	TGTGCCAGCGGGACAGCCTTCTCGTACGAGCAGTACTTC	CASGTAFSYEQYF
TRBV6-6	.	TRBJ1-2	.	TGTGCCAGCAGTTACCCCCGGGCAGGACTTACTCATGGCTACACCTTC	CASSYPRAGLTHGYTF
TRBV27	.	TRBJ2-3	TRBD1	TGTGCCAGCAGTACGTCTCCGGGACAGGAAACAGATACGCAGTATTTT	CASSTSPGQETDTQYF
TRBV7-9	.	TRBJ2-3	.	TGTGCCAGCAGCTTAGCGGGGCCAGGCACAGATACGCAGTATTTT	CASSLAGPGTDTQYF
TRBV11-2	.	TRBJ2-1	TRBD1	TGTGCCAGCAGCTTAGTATTGGGACAGGGGGCGAATGAGCAGTTCTTC	CASSLVLGQGANEQFF
TRBV29-1	once	TRBJ1-2	.	TGCAGCGTTGAATCGGGGGCGAACGGCTACACCTTC	CSVESGANGYTF
TRBV11-2	.	TRBJ1-6	.	TGTGCCAGCAGCCCAGCTTTAGGGGATAATTCACCCCTCCACTTT	CASSPALGDNSPLHF
TRBV19	.	TRBJ1-5	.	TGTGCCAGTAGTAAGGACAGTACCATTAGCAATCAGCCCCAGCATTTT	CASSKDSTISNQPQHF
TRBV5-8	.	TRBJ1-2	TRBD1	TGTGCCAGCAGCTTGGACAGGGGGGTCTATGGCTACACCTTC	CASSLDRGVYGYTF
TRBV5-1	.	TRBJ2-7	TRBD1	TGCGCCAGCAGCTTGTTTACAGGGGGCAACTACGAGCAGTACTTC	CASSLFTGGNYEQYF
TRBV30	.	TRBJ1-5	.	TGTGCCTGGAGTGTGGGGGGAGGACAACAGCCCCAGCATTTT	CAWSVGGGQQPQHF
TRBV21-1	.	TRBJ2-7	.	TGTGCCAGCAGCAAAGGCGAGGTTTGCTCCTACGAGCAGTACTTC	CASSKGEVCSYEQYF
TRBV9	.	TRBJ1-1	TRBD1	TGTGCCAGCAGCGTAGAGGTACAGGGGACTGAAGCTTTCTTT	CASSVEVQGTEAFF
TRBV9	.	TRBJ2-7	.	TGTGCCAGCAGCGACGGATACCGGGCCCCCCACCACGAGCAGTACTTC	CASSDGYRAPHHEQYF
TRBV7-2	.	TRBJ1-3	.	TGTGCCAGCAGCTTAGCCTGGCAGGGAAACACCATATATTTT	CASSLAWQGNTIYF
TRBV5-1	.	TRBJ2-3	TRBD2	TGCGCCAGCAGGTGGACTAGCGGGAGTACAGATACGCAGTATTTT	CASRWTSGSTDTQYF
TRBV5-6	.	TRBJ2-1	TRBD2	TGTGCCAGCAGCCTTAGCGGGAGGGCCTACAATGAGCAGTTCTTC	CASSLSGRAYNEQFF
TRBV5-5	.	TRBJ1-6	.	TGTGCCAGCAGCTCGACAGTAAACTCACCCCTCCACTTT	CASSSTVNSPLHF
TRBV7-2	once	TRBJ2-3	.	TGTGCCAGCTCCCTCACAGATACGCAGTATTTT	CASSLTDTQYF
TRBV7-6	.	TRBJ2-5	TRBD2	TGTGCCAGCAGCTTAGGTCCCCTAGCGGGCATGCAAGAGACCCAGTACTTC	CASSLGPLAGMQETQYF
TRBV7-8	.	TRBJ2-5	.	TGTGCCAGCAGCTCCGTGGTGGGGGAGACCCAGTACTTC	CASSSVVGETQYF
TRBV5-1	.	TRBJ2-5	.	TGCGCCAGCCGCCTTTCGGGGAAGGCGGTAGAGACCCAGTACTTC	CASRLSGKAVETQYF
TRBV30	.	TRBJ2-5	.	TGTGCCTGGAGAACGGGAATGGAGACCCAGTACTTC	CAWRTGMETQYF
TRBV2	.	TRBJ1-5	.	TGTGCCAGCAGTGAAGGAGAAAGATGGGGCAATCAGCCCCAGCATTTT	CASSEGERWGNQPQHF
TRBV27	.	TRBJ2-5	.	TGTGCCAGCAGTTTAACGGGCCGGCAAGAGACCCAGTACTTC	CASSLTGRQETQYF
TRBV28	.	TRBJ1-2	.	TGTGCCAGCAGTTTATCTTCCCGAGCTAACTATGGCTACACCTTC	CASSLSSRANYGYTF
TRBV5-1	.	TRBJ1-2	.	TGCGCCAGCAGCGGAACAGGGTGGGACTATGGCTACACCTTC	CASSGTGWDYGYTF
TRBV7-9	.	TRBJ1-5	.	TGTGCCAGCAGCTCGCGTAATAGCAATCAGCCCCAGCATTTT	CASSSRNSNQPQHF
TRBV7-2	.	TRBJ2-7	.	TGTGCCAGCAGCCACCCGGGTAACGAGCAGTACTTC	CASSHPGNEQYF
TRBV14	.	TRBJ1-3	.	TGTGCCAGCAGCCAAAATACAGGCTCTGGAAACACCATATATTTT	CASSQNTGSGNTIYF
TRBV9	.	TRBJ2-7	.	TGTGCCAGCAGCGTAGTCGGGACTCCTAACTACGAGCAGTACTTC	CASSVVGTPNYEQYF
TRBV10-3	few	TRBJ2-1	.	TGTGCCACGGGGACCACCAATGAGCAGTTCTTC	CATGTTNEQFF
TRBV19	.	TRBJ1-5	.	TGTGCCAGTAGTACGCAGGTGAATCAGCCCCAGCATTTT	CASSTQVNQPQHF
TRBV10-1	.	TRBJ2-7	.	TGCGCCAGCAGTGAGTCGGGGGCCCGGGAGCAGTACTTC	CASSESGAREQYF
TRBV18	.	TRBJ1-5	TRBD1	TGTGCCAGCTCACCGCGACAGGGGGAGCTCCAGCCCCAGCATTTT	CASSPRQGELQPQHF
TRBV5-6	.	TRBJ1-3	TRBD1	TGTGCCAGCACCCGCAGGGGGCCTGTTGGAAACACCATATATTTT	CASTRRGPVGNTIYF
TRBV6-5	.	TRBJ2-1	TRBD2	TGTGCCAGCAGTCCCCGGGGGGAGATTTACAATGAGCAGTTCTTC	CASSPRGEIYNEQFF
TRBV18	.	TRBJ2-5	.	TGTGCCAGCTCACCGGAAGAGACCCAGTACTTC	CASSPEETQYF
TRBV19	.	TRBJ2-3	TRBD2	TGTGCCAGTAGTCCGACGACGGCGGGGGTCACAGATACGCAGTATTTT	CASSPTTAGVTDTQYF
TRBV5-4	.	TRBJ2-5	TRBD2	TGTGCCAGCAGCCCCGGGACTAGCGGGGGGGCGGGGGAGACCCAGTACTTC	CASSPGTSGGAGETQYF
TRBV18	.	TRBJ2-5	.	TGTGCCAGCTCACCACAGGGGACCCGGGAGACCCAGTACTTC	CASSPQGTRETQYF
TRBV9	.	TRBJ1-6	TRBD1	TGTGCCAGCAGCGTAGGGGACAGACCATATAATTCACCCCTCCACTTT	CASSVGDRPYNSPLHF
TRBV2	.	TRBJ2-7	.	TGTGCCAGCAGTGATCGGGATGGGGGAGTTCGGCAGTACTTC	CASSDRDGGVRQYF
TRBV14	.	TRBJ2-2	TRBD2	TGTGCCAGCAGCCAACCCACCCTAGCGGGGGGCAACACCGGGGAGCTGTTTTTT	CASSQPTLAGGNTGELFF
TRBV11-2	.	TRBJ1-2	TRBD1	TGTGCCAGCAGCCCGGACAGGGCTTATGGCTACACCTTC	CASSPDRAYGYTF